This TCR beta chain was retrieved from a study of blood T cell repertoires in COVID-19. Study background: From T cells, B-cell-depleted T cells, or PBMCs came the material, which was cDNA or gDNA.

This clone was recorded only once. CDR3 length: 15 amino acids. Per germline, CDR1 LNHDA and CDR2 SQIVND (reference sequence). The V end lost 1 base, the J end lost 0 bases, and 7 bases lay between the germline ends. The data were produced by immunoSEQ multiplex PCR, yet TCRdb's version contains in-frame clones alone and is incomplete. The sample contains a few hundred thousand clones, around 91% of which appear only once. This receptor was taken from a woman aged 40 to 55 with COVID-19, enrolled during active disease. The chain uses TRBV19 and TRBJ1-5; D is unresolved. The sequencing sample was made of peripheral blood. This CDR3 is CASSIVTHSNQPQHF. CDR3 nucleotide sequence: TGTGCCAGTAGTATAGTTACACATAGCAATCAGCCCCAGCATTTT.